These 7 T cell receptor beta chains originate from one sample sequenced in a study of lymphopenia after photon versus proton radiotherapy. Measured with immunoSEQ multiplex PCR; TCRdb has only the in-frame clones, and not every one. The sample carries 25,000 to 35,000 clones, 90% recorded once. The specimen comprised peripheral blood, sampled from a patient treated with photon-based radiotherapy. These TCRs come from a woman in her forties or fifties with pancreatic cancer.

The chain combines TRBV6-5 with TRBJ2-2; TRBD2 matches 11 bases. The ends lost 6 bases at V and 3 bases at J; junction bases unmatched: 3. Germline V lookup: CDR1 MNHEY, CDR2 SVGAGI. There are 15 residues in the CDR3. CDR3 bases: TGTGCCAGCAGGAGGGGACTAGCGGACACCGGGGAGCTGTTTTTT. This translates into CASRRGLADTGELFF.

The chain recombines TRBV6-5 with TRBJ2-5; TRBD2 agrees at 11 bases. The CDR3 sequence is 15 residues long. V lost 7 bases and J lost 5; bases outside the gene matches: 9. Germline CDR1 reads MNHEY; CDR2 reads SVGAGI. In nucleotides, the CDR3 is TGTGCCAGCATAAATAGCGGGAGGGCCCTCGAGACCCAGTACTTC. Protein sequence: CASINSGRALETQYF.

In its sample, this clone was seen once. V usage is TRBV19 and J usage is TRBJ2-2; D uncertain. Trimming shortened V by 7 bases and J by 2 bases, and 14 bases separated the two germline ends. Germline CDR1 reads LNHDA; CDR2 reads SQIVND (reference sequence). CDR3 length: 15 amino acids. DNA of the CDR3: TGTGCCAGTATTAAGAGAGATGATAACACCGGGGAGCTGTTTTTT. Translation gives CASIKRDDNTGELFF.

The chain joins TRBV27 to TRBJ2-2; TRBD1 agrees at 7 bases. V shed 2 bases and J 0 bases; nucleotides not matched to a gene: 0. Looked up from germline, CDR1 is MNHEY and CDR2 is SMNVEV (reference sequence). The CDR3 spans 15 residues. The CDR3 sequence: CASSLGTANTGELFF. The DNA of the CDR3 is TGTGCCAGCAGTTTAGGGACAGCGAACACCGGGGAGCTGTTTTTT.

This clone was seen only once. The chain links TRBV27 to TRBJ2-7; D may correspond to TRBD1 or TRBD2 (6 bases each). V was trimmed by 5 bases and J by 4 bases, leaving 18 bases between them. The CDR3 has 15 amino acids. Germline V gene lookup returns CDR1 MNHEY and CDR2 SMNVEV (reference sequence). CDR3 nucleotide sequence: TGTGCCAGCAGTCCCCTAGGGGGGCAAATTTACGAGCAGTACTTC. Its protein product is CASSPLGGQIYEQYF.

The CDR3: CASSLGAAGRSYEQYF. The DNA of the CDR3 is TGTGCCAGCAGCTTAGGGGCGGCGGGACGATCCTACGAGCAGTACTTC. The chain carries TRBV7-9 and TRBJ2-5; a possible D gene is TRBD2 (6 bases). The J call may be faulty, since TRBJ2-7 better matches the DNA end. Germline V CDR1 and CDR2: SEHNR, FQNEAQ (reference sequence). The CDR3 loop spans 16 amino acids.

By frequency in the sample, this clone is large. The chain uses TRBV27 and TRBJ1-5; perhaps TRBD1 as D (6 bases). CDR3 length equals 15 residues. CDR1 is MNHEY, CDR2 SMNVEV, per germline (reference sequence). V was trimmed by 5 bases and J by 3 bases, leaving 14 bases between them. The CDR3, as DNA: TGTGCCAGCAGTGCCCAGGACAGCCCCAATCAGCCCCAGCATTTT. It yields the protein CASSAQDSPNQPQHF.